This paragraph reports one T cell receptor beta chain. The CDR3 sequence is 13 residues long. Trimming pared 6 bases from V and 1 base from J, leaving 11 bases between. Germline CDR1 and CDR2: SGHRS and YFSETQ. These data originate in a study of technical replicates of blood from a few donors. TCRdb keeps only in-frame clones here, not all; method: immunoSEQ multiplex PCR. Of some 80,000 clones listed, 94% are singletons. The specimen was T cells isolated from PBMCs. The TCR comes from a human donor in good health. The chain combines TRBV5-1 with TRBJ2-7; unclear D gene. The CDR3 here is CASKFSESYEQYF. As DNA, the CDR3 is TGCGCCAGCAAATTCAGTGAATCCTACGAGCAGTACTTC.